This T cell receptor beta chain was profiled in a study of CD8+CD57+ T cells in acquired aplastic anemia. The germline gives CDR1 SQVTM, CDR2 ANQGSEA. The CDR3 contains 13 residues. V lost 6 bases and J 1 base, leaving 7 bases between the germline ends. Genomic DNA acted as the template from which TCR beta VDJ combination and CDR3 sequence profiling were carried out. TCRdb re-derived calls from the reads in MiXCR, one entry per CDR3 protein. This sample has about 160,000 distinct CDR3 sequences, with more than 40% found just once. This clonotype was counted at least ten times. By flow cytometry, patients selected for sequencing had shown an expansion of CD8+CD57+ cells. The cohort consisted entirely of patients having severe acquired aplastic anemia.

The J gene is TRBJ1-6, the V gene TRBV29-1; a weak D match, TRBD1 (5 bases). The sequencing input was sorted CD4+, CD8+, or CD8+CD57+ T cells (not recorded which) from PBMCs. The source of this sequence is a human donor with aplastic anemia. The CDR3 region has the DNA TGCAGCGTGGGGGGTTCCTATAATTCACCCCTCCACTTT. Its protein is CSVGGSYNSPLHF.